One sample yielded the 30 T cell receptor beta chains listed below, sequenced in a study of cytomegalovirus exposure and HLA in healthy donors. Vbeta (60) and Jbeta (13) primers were used in the PCR. Measured with immunoSEQ multiplex PCR; TCRdb has only the in-frame clones, and not every one. The table includes about 130,000 clones, around three quarters detected once. The sequencing input was PBMCs. Receptors originate from a woman aged 45-65 years in good health and CMV-seronegative.

CDR3 in DNA: TGTGCCAGCAGTCCGTCCGGGACAGGGCAAAGTCTCTACGAGCAGTACTTC. Translation: CASSPSGTGQSLYEQYF. This chain connects TRBV28 to TRBJ2-7; 9 bases are a match to TRBD1. CDR1 and CDR2 (germline): MDHEN, SYDVKM. The V segment lost 5 bases and the J segment 3 bases; nucleotides outside the gene matches: 14. The CDR3 spans 17 residues.

Only a few counts were recorded for this clone. V and J are TRBV6-4 and TRBJ2-1; D is possibly TRBD2 (5 bases). Germline V gene data show CDR1 as MRHNA and CDR2 as SNTAGT. V lost 4 bases and J 0 bases, leaving 10 bases between the germline ends. The CDR3 covers 15 residues. This CDR3 is CASSASGSSYNEQFF. CDR3 nucleotides: TGTGCCAGCAGTGCGAGCGGAAGCTCCTACAATGAGCAGTTCTTC.

The chain combines TRBV5-1 with TRBJ2-1; 15 nucleotides agree with TRBD2. The length of the CDR3 is 18 residues. The germline gives CDR1 SGHRS, CDR2 YFSETQ. The J segment lost 7 bases and the V segment lost 4 bases, leaving 12 bases of the junction unmatched. CDR3 nucleotides: TGCGCCAGCAGCCCCGTCCCGGGACTAGCGGGAGGTGGTAATGAGCAGTTCTTC. Its protein is CASSPVPGLAGGGNEQFF.

The chain employs TRBV12-5 and TRBJ1-6, with D uncertain. Trimming stripped 3 bases from V and 8 bases from J, with 2 bases between. Germline loops: CDR1 LGHNT, CDR2 FRNRAP. This CDR3 spans 11 amino acids. CDR3 DNA: TGTGCTAGTGGTTTCGATTCACCCCTCCACTTT. The encoded protein is CASGFDSPLHF.

The chain recombines TRBV5-4 with TRBJ1-6; no clear D. V lost 0 bases and J 7 bases, leaving 11 bases between the germline ends. This CDR3 has 15 residues. CDR1 and CDR2 (germline): SGHNT, YYREEE (reference sequence). The CDR3 loop is CASSLGQIKNSPLHF. The CDR3 nucleotides are TGTGCCAGCAGCTTGGGGCAGATTAAAAATTCACCCCTCCACTTT.

This clone was seen a single time. The chain carries TRBV7-2 and TRBJ1-3, with 9 nucleotides matching TRBD1. There are 16 residues in the CDR3. Per germline, CDR1 SGHTA and CDR2 FQGNSA. V trimming: 4 bases; J trimming: 3 bases; junction bases outside the gene matches: 7. Here the CDR3 DNA reads TGTGCCAGCAGCTGGGGACAGGGAATGGGTGGAAACACCATATATTTT. It encodes CASSWGQGMGGNTIYF.

V gene TRBV28 combines with J gene TRBJ1-5, with 9 bases fitting TRBD1. Germline loops: CDR1 MDHEN, CDR2 SYDVKM. The CDR3 extends over 15 amino acids. V lost 6 bases and J lost 1; bases outside the gene matches: 4. CDR3: CASREQGASNQPQHF. CDR3 sequence (DNA): TGTGCCAGCAGAGAACAGGGGGCGAGCAATCAGCCCCAGCATTTT.

The J gene is TRBJ2-5, the V gene TRBV21-1; the table calls TRBD2, which could not be checked here. The J call may be incorrect, as the DNA end agrees better with TRBJ2-7. TRBV21-1 is shown as a pseudogene. The CDR3 covers 16 residues. Written as DNA, the CDR3 is TGTGCCAGCAGCAAAGGGACTAGCGGGAGACTCTACGAGCAGTACTTC. It translates to CASSKGTSGRLYEQYF.

A word on this clone: The germline gene is not matched at one end of the junction; a read error may be the cause. The chain couples TRBV30 to TRBJ1-2; D may be TRBD1 (5 bases). The CDR3 contains 14 residues. The V gene's germline CDR1 is GTSNPN and CDR2 SVGIG (reference sequence). The CDR3 sequence is CAWSRKGLSYGYPF. In DNA form, the CDR3 reads TGTGCCTGGAGTAGGAAGGGGCTATCCTATGGCTACCCCTTC.

The chain couples TRBV28 to TRBJ1-4; D is perhaps TRBD1 (5 bases). Trimming cost V 2 bases and J 10 bases, with 23 bases left between them. CDR1 and CDR2 from the germline V gene are MDHEN and SYDVKM. The CDR3 extends over 17 amino acids. In DNA, the CDR3 is TGTGCCAGCAGTTTAATCGGGACTCAAAACTTAGAGGGAAAACTGTTTTTT. Translated, it gives CASSLIGTQNLEGKLFF.

The V gene is TRBV2, the J gene TRBJ1-4; TRBD1 matches at 10 bases. CDR1 and CDR2 from the germline V gene are SNHLY and FYNNEI. This CDR3 contains 15 residues. J gave up 10 bases and V 0 bases, and 5 bases lay outside the gene matches. The CDR3 region is CASSEARTGGGKLFF. The CDR3 DNA is TGTGCCAGCAGTGAAGCGCGGACAGGGGGGGGAAAACTGTTTTTT.

The chain combines TRBV2 with TRBJ2-3, with 14 positions matching TRBD2. The V gene's germline CDR1 is SNHLY and CDR2 FYNNEI. The CDR3 runs to 17 residues. V lost 2 bases and J lost 4; bases outside the gene matches: 5. CDR3 region: CASSEWGLAGASDTQYF. CDR3 in DNA: TGTGCCAGCAGTGAATGGGGACTAGCGGGAGCCTCAGATACGCAGTATTTT.

This clone came up a few times. Distinct nucleotide sequences in the sample also encode this CDR3. This chain connects TRBV4-3 to TRBJ1-4, with no clear D. CDR3 length equals 16 residues. CDR1 is LGHNA and CDR2 is YSLEER in the germline V gene. Trimming took off 0 bases at V and 0 bases at J, with 8 bases between the two ends. The CDR3 coding sequence is TGCGCCAGCAGCCAAGACCCAGGAACAACTAATGAAAAACTGTTTTTT. Protein product: CASSQDPGTTNEKLFF.

This chain connects TRBV7-2 to TRBJ1-1; 7 bases map to TRBD1. V shed 7 bases and J 4 bases; nucleotides not matched to a gene: 9. There are 14 residues in the CDR3. CDR1 and CDR2 from the germline V gene are SGHTA and FQGNSA. DNA for the CDR3: TGTGCCAGCATCCTATCCAGGGGGACCACTGAAGCTTTCTTT. It specifies CASILSRGTTEAFF.

The rearrangement links TRBV5-1 to TRBJ2-7, with D unclear. The CDR3 contains 14 residues. V was clipped by 0 bases and J by 1 base, with 8 bases between them. The germline V gene encodes CDR1 SGHRS and CDR2 YFSETQ. This CDR3 is CASSLGLQSYEQYF. The CDR3 DNA reads as TGCGCCAGCAGCTTGGGCCTGCAGTCCTACGAGCAGTACTTC.

The chain carries TRBV6-6 and TRBJ2-7, with TRBD2 identical over 7 bases. Germline-derived CDR1 and CDR2 are MNHNY and SVGAGI (reference sequence). Trimming removed 2 bases from V and 7 bases from J; junction bases left unmatched: 5. The CDR3 has 13 residues. This chain's CDR3 is CASSYRGEGEQYV. The DNA of the CDR3 is TGTGCCAGCAGTTACCGGGGGGAGGGGGAGCAGTACGTC.

This rearrangement joins TRBV7-2 to TRBJ2-2, with D unclear. The CDR3 is 15 amino acids. V lost 1 base, J lost 0 bases, and 6 bases lay in between. Germline loops: CDR1 SGHTA, CDR2 FQGNSA. CDR3 DNA: TGTGCCAGCAGCTTAGGGCCCGCGAACACCGGGGAGCTGTTTTTT. Translation: CASSLGPANTGELFF.

The chain is built from TRBV7-2 and TRBJ1-5; no clear D gene. V was clipped by 3 bases and J by 5 bases, with 11 bases between them. This CDR3 has 14 amino acids. Germline V gives CDR1 SGHTA, CDR2 FQGNSA. CDR3: CASSLGRADQPQHF. Here the CDR3 DNA reads TGTGCCAGCAGCTTGGGCAGAGCAGATCAGCCCCAGCATTTT.

A single count supports this clone. The V call is TRBV4-2, the J call TRBJ2-3; weak D call: TRBD2 (6 bases). Germline V gives CDR1 LGHNA, CDR2 YNFKEQ. The CDR3 spans 18 residues. V was pared by 1 base and J by 1 base, with 18 bases between. This chain's CDR3 is CASSQGAPGTLRTDTQYF. DNA for the CDR3: TGTGCCAGCAGCCAAGGAGCCCCCGGGACTCTACGCACAGATACGCAGTATTTT.

V is TRBV7-3 and J is TRBJ2-7; perhaps TRBD2 as D (5 bases). Trimming took 5 bases from V and 6 from J, leaving 14 bases between them. Germline CDR1 and CDR2: SGHTA and FQGTGA. CDR3 length: 13 residues. The CDR3 sequence: CASSPTRGSEQYF. Here the CDR3 DNA reads TGTGCCAGCAGCCCAACTCGGGGATCCGAGCAGTACTTC.

The chain joins TRBV27 to TRBJ2-7; 7 bases are a match to TRBD2. The CDR3 runs to 15 residues. CDR1 is MNHEY, CDR2 SMNVEV, per germline (reference sequence). Germline trimming cut 0 bases from V and 1 base from J; bases unmatched to any gene: 3. CDR3 sequence reads: CASSLSSGQSYEQYF. The DNA for the CDR3 is TGTGCCAGCAGTTTATCTAGCGGGCAATCCTACGAGCAGTACTTC.

The chain combines TRBV7-9 with TRBJ2-1; 8 bases line up with TRBD2. Trimming cost V 1 base and J 7 bases; bases outside gene matches: 6. Germline-derived CDR1 and CDR2 are SEHNR and FQNEAQ (reference sequence). The length of the CDR3 is 15 residues. CDR3 nucleotides: TGTGCCAGCAGCTTAGTTACTAGCGGTGTGAATGAGCAGTTCTTC. The encoded protein is CASSLVTSGVNEQFF.

V gene TRBV7-9 combines with J gene TRBJ1-3; D remains ambiguous. The CDR3 covers 15 residues. Germline V CDR1 and CDR2: SEHNR, FQNEAQ (reference sequence). Trimming removed 1 base at V and 8 bases at J, with 15 bases between. The chain's CDR3 is CASSLGAQPGDTIYF. DNA of the CDR3: TGTGCCAGCAGCTTAGGTGCGCAACCCGGAGACACCATATATTTT.

V gene TRBV10-3 combines with J gene TRBJ1-1, with TRBD1 matching 8 bases. From germline, CDR1 is ENHRY and CDR2 SYGVKD. The CDR3 spans 14 residues. V dropped 3 bases and J dropped 1; count of bases not matched to a gene: 1. DNA for the CDR3: TGTGCCATCAGTGAAGACAGGGGGAACACTGAAGCTTTCTTT. Encoded protein: CAISEDRGNTEAFF.

This clone was seen only once. This chain links TRBV9 with TRBJ1-5, with TRBD1 identical over 7 bases. Germline lookup yields CDR1 SGDLS and CDR2 YYNGEE. The CDR3 runs to 15 residues. After removal of 3 bases from V and 5 bases from J, the junction contained 8 bases not matched to a gene. The CDR3 bases are TGTGCCAGCAGCGCCGCCGAGGGGGCGTATCAGCCCCAGCATTTT. It yields the protein CASSAAEGAYQPQHF.

The chain has TRBV23-1 and TRBJ2-2, with 13 positions matching TRBD2. TRBV23-1 is identified as an open reading frame with a role that is uncertain. The CDR3 is 16 amino acids. Losses at the gene ends were 3 bases for V and 7 bases for J; bases not matched to a gene: 5. The CDR3 bases are TGCGCCAGCAGTCAGACTAGCGGGAGGAAGGACGGGGAGCTGTTTTTT. Amino acid sequence: CASSQTSGRKDGELFF.

This chain links TRBV23-1 with TRBJ2-1, with a possible D match to TRBD1 (5 bases). TRBV23-1 is noted as an ORF with a role that remains uncertain. V gave up 4 bases and J gave up 2 bases, with 15 bases separating them. This CDR3 is built from 16 residues. The CDR3 DNA is TGCGCCAGCAGTCCCCAGGGTGGGGTGGCCTACAATGAGCAGTTCTTC. Amino acids: CASSPQGGVAYNEQFF.

The chain carries TRBV5-1 and TRBJ2-1; D might be TRBD2 (5 bases). Germline values: CDR1 SGHRS, CDR2 YFSETQ. V gave up 0 bases and J gave up 6 bases, with 19 bases separating them. CDR3 length: 17 residues. The CDR3 loop is CASSLGALASASNEQFF. As DNA, the CDR3 is TGCGCCAGCAGCTTGGGCGCTCTAGCAAGTGCGTCCAATGAGCAGTTCTTC.

The rearrangement uses TRBV4-1 and TRBJ2-1; D remains ambiguous. From germline, CDR1 is MGHRA and CDR2 YSYEKL. V was pared by 0 bases and J by 0 bases, with 6 bases between. This CDR3 is 15 amino acids long. The chain's CDR3 is CASSQDPSSYNEQFF. CDR3 nucleotide sequence: TGCGCCAGCAGCCAAGATCCTAGCTCCTACAATGAGCAGTTCTTC.

This chain connects TRBV7-2 to TRBJ1-1; D gene unclear. The CDR3 sequence is 14 residues long. CDR1 is SGHTA, CDR2 FQGNSA, per germline. The V end lost 1 base, the J end lost 0 bases, and 6 bases lay between the germline ends. The CDR3 nucleotides read TGTGCCAGCAGCTTAGTGCTAATGAACACTGAAGCTTTCTTT. This codes for CASSLVLMNTEAFF.